This T cell receptor beta chain was observed in a study of T cell repertoires and leukemia-associated antigens (dated by TCRdb to the late 2010s). As for the study more broadly: Each sample yielded about 5.1 to 7 million read pairs and about 3 to 5.0 million effective reads, approximately 16 million effective reads overall. Using in vitro peptide stimulation of healthy T cells, the study sought to determine the antigen recognized by a TCR Vbeta21 clone earlier detected in CML patients. Overall study results and their limits: Across the four groups, there were no significant differences in the numbers of Vbeta genes (approximately 58), Jbeta genes (approximately 15), VDJ rearrangements, or unique CDR3s. The antigen specificity and function of the expanded clones were not directly tested, and further investigation of both was required.

Total RNA was extracted from the cultured T cells with TRIzol reagent. 5' rapid amplification of cDNA ends (5'RACE) was the method used to amplify TCRbeta libraries from the RNA. Before sequencing, Qubit, an Agilent instrument, and quantitative PCR were used to check library concentration and integrity. A commercial service provider sequenced the qualified libraries on Illumina HiSeq or MiSeq. Regarding the original processing steps: MiXCR version 1.8.2 was used to identify TCR sequences in each sample. For a clone to count as qualified, its CDR3 had to be longer than four amino acids, its nucleotide length had to be in-frame, and the clone could not contain a stop codon. A read counted as effective if the read contained the complete CDR3 structure. RT-PCR with 24 Vbeta primers, GeneScan spectratyping, and Sanger sequencing were used to validate expanded clones. TCRdb cleaned the public reads at Q25 with fastp, built clones with MiXCR and kept in-frame beta chains. Each entry merges the rows of one CDR3 protein and shows their most common DNA and genes. The V and J calls and clone size are TCRdb's, not the authors'. The sample profile shows some 13,000 distinct CDR3 sequences; 35% to 45% of them were found once. Approximately 8.7% of the sample lies in the top ten.

As encoded in the germline V gene, CDR1 is SGHTA while CDR2 is FQGTGA. Including cysteine and phenylalanine, the CDR3 has 16 amino acids. Kept here is only the CDR3 DNA, which spans 48 bases and is read in frame from base 1. Comments on this clonotype: Its antigen has not been determined. At one of its ends the junction is not consistent with the germline gene, which may arise from a read error.

CD3+ T cells were initially rested overnight at roughly 2.7 million cells/mL in RPMI 1640 lacking fetal bovine serum. CD3+ T cells were isolated from PBMCs with MACS immunomagnetic beads following the manufacturer's instructions. The sample taken for sequencing was CD3+ T cells sorted from blood and cultured. This sequence uses TRBV7-3 and TRBJ2-3; a tentative D call is TRBD2 (5 bases match). The source of this sequence is a female donor in good health. The CDR3 region reads CANSSNSRATHDTQYF. The nucleotide sequence reads TGTGCCAACAGCTCGAATTCGCGGGCCACTCACGATACGCAGTATTTC.